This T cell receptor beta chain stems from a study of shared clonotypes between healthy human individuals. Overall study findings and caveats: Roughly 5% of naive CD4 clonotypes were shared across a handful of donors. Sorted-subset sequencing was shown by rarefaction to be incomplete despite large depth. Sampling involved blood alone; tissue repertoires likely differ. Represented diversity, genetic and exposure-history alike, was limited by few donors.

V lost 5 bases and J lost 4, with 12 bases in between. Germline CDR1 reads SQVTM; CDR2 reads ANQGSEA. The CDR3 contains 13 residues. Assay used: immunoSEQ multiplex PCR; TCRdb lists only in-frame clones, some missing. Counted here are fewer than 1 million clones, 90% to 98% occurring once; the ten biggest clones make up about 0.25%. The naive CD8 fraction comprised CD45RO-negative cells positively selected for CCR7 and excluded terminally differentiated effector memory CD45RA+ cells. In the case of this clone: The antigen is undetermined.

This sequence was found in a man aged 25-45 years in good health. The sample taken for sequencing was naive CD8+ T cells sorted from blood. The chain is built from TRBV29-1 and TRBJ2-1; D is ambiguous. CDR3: CSVKVDPYNEQFF. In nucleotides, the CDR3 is TGCAGCGTTAAGGTCGATCCTTACAATGAGCAGTTCTTC.